This is a list of T cell receptor beta chains from one sample in a study of T cells in Graves' hyperthyroidism and ophthalmopathy. TCRdb re-called the multiplex PCR reads through MiXCR, storing one row per CDR3 protein. Of roughly 500,000 distinct CDR3 sequences listed, approximately 48% are singletons. What was sequenced was peripheral blood or thyroid tissue (not recorded which). All receptors come from an adult woman with Graves' disease, either hyperthyroidism or ophthalmopathy (not recorded which). The CDR3 runs from the conserved cysteine through the conserved F or W. The D gene is left open where the match is weak. Where a row states a size, it is once, few, many or the class of an expanded clone; other rows omit it.

.	TRBJ1-3	TRBD1	TRBV13	CASSFSTGGKGNTIYF	TGTGCCAGCAGCTTCTCGACAGGGGGGAAAGGAAACACCATATATTTT
many	TRBJ2-5	TRBD2	TRBV5-1	CASRGGSQETQYF	TGCGCCAGCAGGGGGGGGTCGCAAGAGACCCAGTACTTC
.	TRBJ1-2	.	TRBV19	CASSIKDSGGYTF	TGTGCCAGTAGTATCAAAGACTCTGGGGGCTACACCTTC
.	TRBJ1-1	.	TRBV5-1	CASSSAGELHTEAFF	TGCGCCAGCAGCTCTGCAGGGGAATTGCACACTGAAGCTTTCTTT
.	TRBJ2-2	.	TRBV9	CASSLKQGHRNTGELFF	TGTGCCAGCAGCCTTAAGCAGGGACACAGGAACACCGGGGAGCTGTTTTTT
.	TRBJ1-5	.	TRBV7-2	CASSLGSETQHF	TGTGCCAGCAGCTTAGGGTCGGAGACCCAGCATTTT
once	TRBJ2-2	.	TRBV7-3	CASSLMSGSAGELFF	TGTGCCAGCAGCTTAATGTCAGGCTCCGCCGGGGAGCTGTTTTTT
.	TRBJ2-7	.	TRBV7-9	CASSFIGVAEQYF	TGTGCCAGCAGCTTCATAGGGGTCGCCGAGCAGTACTTC
.	TRBJ1-5	TRBD1	TRBV2	CASSEGTVGSNQPQHF	TGTGCCAGCAGTGAGGGGACAGTGGGTAGCAATCAGCCCCAGCATTTT
many	TRBJ2-2	.	TRBV7-3	CASRSRAGNTGELFF	TGTGCCAGCAGATCAAGGGCGGGAAACACCGGGGAGCTGTTTTTT
.	TRBJ2-7	.	TRBV19	CASSTVLSYEQYF	TGTGCCAGTAGTACCGTTTTAAGCTACGAGCAGTACTTC
.	TRBJ1-4	.	TRBV11-2	CASSPSSGTNEKLFF	TGTGCCAGCAGTCCCTCCTCGGGGACTAATGAAAAACTGTTTTTT
many	TRBJ2-7	TRBD2	TRBV7-2	CASSLVSLAGAEEQYF	TGTGCCAGCAGCTTAGTGTCTCTAGCGGGAGCTGAAGAGCAGTACTTC
.	TRBJ2-5	.	TRBV7-9	CASSPRTDTETQYF	TGTGCCAGCAGCCCCCGGACAGACACGGAGACCCAGTACTTC
few	TRBJ1-6	.	TRBV20-1	CSARGGVASPLHF	TGCAGTGCTAGAGGGGGAGTTGCATCACCCCTCCACTTT
.	TRBJ1-1	.	TRBV6-6	CASSAPGKGTEAFF	TGTGCCAGCAGTGCCCCGGGGAAAGGGACTGAAGCTTTCTTT
few	TRBJ2-7	TRBD1	TRBV10-2	CASSPWTGEYEQYF	TGCGCCAGCAGTCCCTGGACAGGGGAGTACGAGCAGTACTTC
many	TRBJ1-3	.	TRBV29-1	CSVGESGNTIYF	TGCAGCGTTGGGGAATCTGGAAACACCATATATTTT
few	TRBJ1-2	.	TRBV10-3	CAISGQYGYTF	TGTGCCATCAGTGGACAATATGGCTACACCTTC
.	TRBJ1-4	.	TRBV15	CATSRDPGQNERLFF	TGTGCCACCAGCAGAGATCCGGGGCAGAATGAAAGACTGTTTTTT
many	TRBJ1-1	TRBD1	TRBV5-1	CASSQTGTGTNTEAFF	TGCGCCAGCAGCCAGACCGGGACAGGGACGAACACTGAAGCTTTCTTT
many	TRBJ2-7	.	TRBV7-9	CASSFLGQGHHEQYF	TGTGCCAGCAGCTTTCTTGGGCAGGGACACCACGAGCAGTACTTC
many	TRBJ2-5	.	TRBV7-8	CASSKTGEGTQYF	TGTGCCAGCAGCAAGACAGGGGAGGGGACCCAGTACTTC
.	TRBJ2-3	.	TRBV9	CASSPRIDESGTQYF	TGTGCCAGCAGCCCCCGGATAGATGAGTCAGGTACGCAGTATTTT
.	TRBJ1-1	.	TRBV7-9	CASSLARERTEAFF	TGTGCCAGCAGCTTGGCCAGGGAAAGGACTGAAGCTTTCTTT
.	TRBJ2-5	.	TRBV20-1	CSARLARAQYF	TGCAGTGCTAGACTAGCCAGGGCCCAGTACTTC
few	TRBJ2-2	TRBD1	TRBV2	CASRSGTGQNTGELFF	TGTGCCAGCAGGTCCGGGACAGGGCAGAACACCGGGGAGCTGTTTTTT
few	TRBJ2-7	TRBD1	TRBV27	CASSPDRVWGEQYF	TGTGCCAGCAGTCCGGACAGGGTCTGGGGTGAGCAGTACTTC
.	TRBJ2-5	TRBD1	TRBV10-3	CAISGTGEEETQYF	TGTGCCATCAGTGGGACAGGAGAAGAAGAGACCCAGTACTTC
.	TRBJ1-3	.	TRBV7-2	CASSEQAISGNTIYF	TGTGCCAGCAGCGAACAGGCGATCTCTGGAAACACCATATATTTT